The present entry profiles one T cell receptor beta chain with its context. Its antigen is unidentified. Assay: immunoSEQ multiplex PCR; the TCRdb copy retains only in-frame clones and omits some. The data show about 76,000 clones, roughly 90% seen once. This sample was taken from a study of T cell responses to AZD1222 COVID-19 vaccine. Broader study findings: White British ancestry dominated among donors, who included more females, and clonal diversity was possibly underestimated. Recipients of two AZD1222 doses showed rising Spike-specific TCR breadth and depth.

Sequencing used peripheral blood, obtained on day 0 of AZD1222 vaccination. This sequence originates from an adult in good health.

The CDR3 loop is CASSLFSKETQYF. Here the CDR3 DNA reads TGTGCCAGCAGCTTATTCAGCAAGGAGACCCAGTACTTC. The rearrangement joins TRBV11-3 to TRBJ2-5; D unclear. The CDR3 length is 13 residues. CDR1 is SGHNT and CDR2 is YENEEA in the germline V gene. V shed 2 bases and J shed 5 bases, with 9 bases lying between them.